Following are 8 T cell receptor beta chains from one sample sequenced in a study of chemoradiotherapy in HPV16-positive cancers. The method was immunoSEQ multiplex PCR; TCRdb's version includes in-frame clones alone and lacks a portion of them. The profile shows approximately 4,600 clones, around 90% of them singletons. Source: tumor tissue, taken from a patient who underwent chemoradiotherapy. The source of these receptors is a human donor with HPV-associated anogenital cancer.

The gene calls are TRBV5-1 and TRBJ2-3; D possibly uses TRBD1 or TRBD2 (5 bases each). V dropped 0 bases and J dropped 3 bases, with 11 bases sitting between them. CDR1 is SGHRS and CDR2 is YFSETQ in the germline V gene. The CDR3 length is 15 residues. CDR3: CASSLEGSRTDTQYF. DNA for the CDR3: TGCGCCAGCAGCTTGGAGGGGAGTCGGACAGATACGCAGTATTTT.

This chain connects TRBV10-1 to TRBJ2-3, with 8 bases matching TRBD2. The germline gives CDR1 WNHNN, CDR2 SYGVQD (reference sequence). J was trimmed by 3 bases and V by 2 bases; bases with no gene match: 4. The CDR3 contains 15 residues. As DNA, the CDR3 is TGCGCCAGCAGTGAGCGGAGCGGGGGAACAGATACGCAGTATTTT. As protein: CASSERSGGTDTQYF.

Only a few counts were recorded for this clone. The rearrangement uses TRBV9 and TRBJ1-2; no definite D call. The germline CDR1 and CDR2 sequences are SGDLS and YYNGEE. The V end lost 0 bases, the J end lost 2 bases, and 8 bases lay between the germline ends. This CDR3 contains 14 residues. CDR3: CASSVVGQNYGYTF. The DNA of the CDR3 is TGTGCCAGCAGCGTAGTTGGGCAGAACTATGGCTACACCTTC.

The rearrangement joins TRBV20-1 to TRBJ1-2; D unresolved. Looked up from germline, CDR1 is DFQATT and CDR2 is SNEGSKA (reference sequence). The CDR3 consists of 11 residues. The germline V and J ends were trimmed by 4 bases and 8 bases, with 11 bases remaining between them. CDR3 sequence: CSAISEVGYTF. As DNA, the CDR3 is TGCAGTGCTATATCGGAGGTCGGCTACACCTTC.

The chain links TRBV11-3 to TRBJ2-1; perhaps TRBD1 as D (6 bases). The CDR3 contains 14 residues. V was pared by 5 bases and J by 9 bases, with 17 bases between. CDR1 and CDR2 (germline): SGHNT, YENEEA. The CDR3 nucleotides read TGTGCCAGCAGCCAGACCAGGGGTTCGGGTGAGCAGTTCTTC. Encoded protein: CASSQTRGSGEQFF.

The CDR3 bases are TGTGCCATCAGTGAGTCCACCGGGTTCGGACAGCCCCAGCATTTT. Its translation: CAISESTGFGQPQHF. The J gene is TRBJ1-5, the V gene TRBV10-3; no reliable D call. Germline loops: CDR1 ENHRY, CDR2 SYGVKD. The CDR3 contains 15 residues. V was shortened by 0 bases and J by 7 bases, with 13 bases between the two germline ends.

CDR3 coding DNA: TGTGCCAGCAGCCCCTCTGGCGGTAGCACAGATACGCAGTATTTT. Protein: CASSPSGGSTDTQYF. The rearrangement links TRBV14 to TRBJ2-3; no clear D gene. The ends were cut back, 4 bases at V and 0 bases at J, with 11 bases in the middle. The germline V gene has CDR1 SGHDN and CDR2 FVKESK. The CDR3 totals 15 residues.

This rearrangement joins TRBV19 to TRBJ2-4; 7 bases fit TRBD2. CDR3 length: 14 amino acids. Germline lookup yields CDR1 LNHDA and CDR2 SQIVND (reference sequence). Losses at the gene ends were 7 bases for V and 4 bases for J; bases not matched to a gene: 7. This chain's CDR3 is CASKTSALKNIQYF. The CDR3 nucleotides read TGTGCCAGTAAAACTAGCGCCCTTAAAAACATTCAGTACTTC.